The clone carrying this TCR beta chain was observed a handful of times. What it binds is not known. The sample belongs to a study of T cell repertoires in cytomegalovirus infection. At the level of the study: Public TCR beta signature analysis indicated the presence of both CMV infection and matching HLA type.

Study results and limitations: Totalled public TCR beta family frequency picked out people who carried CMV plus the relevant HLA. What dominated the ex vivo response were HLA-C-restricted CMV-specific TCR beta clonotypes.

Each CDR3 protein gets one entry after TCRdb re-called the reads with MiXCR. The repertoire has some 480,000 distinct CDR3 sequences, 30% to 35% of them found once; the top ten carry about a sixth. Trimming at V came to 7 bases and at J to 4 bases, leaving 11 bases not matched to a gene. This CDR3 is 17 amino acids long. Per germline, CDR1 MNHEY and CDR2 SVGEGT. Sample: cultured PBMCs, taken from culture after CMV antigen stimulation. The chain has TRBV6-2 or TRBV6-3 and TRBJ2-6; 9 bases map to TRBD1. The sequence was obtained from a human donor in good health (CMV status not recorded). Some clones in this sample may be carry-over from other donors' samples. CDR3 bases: TGTGCCAGCAAGAGGGACAGGGCTGGGCCCGGGGCCAACGTCCTGACTTTC. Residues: CASKRDRAGPGANVLTF.